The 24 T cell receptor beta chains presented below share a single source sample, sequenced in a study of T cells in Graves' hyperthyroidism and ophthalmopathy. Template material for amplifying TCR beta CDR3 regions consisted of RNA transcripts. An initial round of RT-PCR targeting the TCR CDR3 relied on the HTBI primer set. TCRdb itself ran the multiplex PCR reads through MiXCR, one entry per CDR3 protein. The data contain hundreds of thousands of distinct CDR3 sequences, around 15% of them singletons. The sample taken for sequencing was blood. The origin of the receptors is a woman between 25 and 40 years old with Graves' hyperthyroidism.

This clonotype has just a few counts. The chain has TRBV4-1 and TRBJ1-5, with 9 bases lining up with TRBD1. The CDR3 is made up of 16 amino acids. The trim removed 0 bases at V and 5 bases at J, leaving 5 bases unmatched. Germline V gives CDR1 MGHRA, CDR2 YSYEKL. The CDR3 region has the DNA TGCGCCAGCAGCCAAGAACAGGACAGGGGATATCAGCCCCAGCATTTT. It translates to CASSQEQDRGYQPQHF.

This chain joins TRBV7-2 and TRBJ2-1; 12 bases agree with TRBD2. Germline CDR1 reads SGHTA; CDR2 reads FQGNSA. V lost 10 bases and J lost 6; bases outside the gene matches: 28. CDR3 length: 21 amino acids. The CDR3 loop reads CATRPSPFKPSGRDRFNEQFF. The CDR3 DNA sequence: TGTGCCACCCGACCGAGTCCTTTTAAGCCTAGCGGGAGGGATAGATTCAATGAGCAGTTCTTC.

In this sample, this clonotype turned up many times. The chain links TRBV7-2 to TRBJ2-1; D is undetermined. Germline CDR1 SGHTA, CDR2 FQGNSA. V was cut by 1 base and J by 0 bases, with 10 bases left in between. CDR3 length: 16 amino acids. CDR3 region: CASSLDASSSYNEQFF. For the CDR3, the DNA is TGTGCCAGCAGCTTAGACGCTAGTAGCTCCTACAATGAGCAGTTCTTC.

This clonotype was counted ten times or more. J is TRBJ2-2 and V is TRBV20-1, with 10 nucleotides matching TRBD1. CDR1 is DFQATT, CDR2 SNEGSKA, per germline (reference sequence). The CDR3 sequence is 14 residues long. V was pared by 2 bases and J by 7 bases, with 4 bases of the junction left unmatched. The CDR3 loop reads CSARPDRGVGELFF. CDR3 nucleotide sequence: TGCAGTGCTAGACCGGACAGGGGGGTCGGGGAGCTGTTTTTT.

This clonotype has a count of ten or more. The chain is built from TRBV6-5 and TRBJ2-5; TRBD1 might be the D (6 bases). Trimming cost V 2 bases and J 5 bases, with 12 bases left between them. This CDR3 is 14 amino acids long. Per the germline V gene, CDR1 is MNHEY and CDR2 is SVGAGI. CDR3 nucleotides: TGTGCCAGCAGTTACAAGGCAGGGGTTGAGACCCAGTACTTC. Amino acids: CASSYKAGVETQYF.

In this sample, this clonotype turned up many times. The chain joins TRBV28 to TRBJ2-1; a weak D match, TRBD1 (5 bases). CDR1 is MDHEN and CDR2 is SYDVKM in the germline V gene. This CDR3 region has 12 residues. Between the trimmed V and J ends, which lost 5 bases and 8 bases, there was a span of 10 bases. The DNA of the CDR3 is TGTGCCAGCAGTCAGGGTTTAGATGAGCAGTTCTTC. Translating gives CASSQGLDEQFF.

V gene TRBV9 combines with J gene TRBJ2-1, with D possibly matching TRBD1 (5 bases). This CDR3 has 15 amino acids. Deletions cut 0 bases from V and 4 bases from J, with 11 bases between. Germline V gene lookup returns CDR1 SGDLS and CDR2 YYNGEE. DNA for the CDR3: TGTGCCAGCAGCGTAGGGACAAGCGTTTACAATGAGCAGTTCTTC. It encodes CASSVGTSVYNEQFF.

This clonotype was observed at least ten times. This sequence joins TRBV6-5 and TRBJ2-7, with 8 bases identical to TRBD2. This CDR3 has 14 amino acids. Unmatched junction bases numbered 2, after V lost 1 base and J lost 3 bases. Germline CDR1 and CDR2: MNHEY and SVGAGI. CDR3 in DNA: TGTGCCAGCAGTTACTTAGCGGGAAGCTACGAGCAGTACTTC. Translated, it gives CASSYLAGSYEQYF.

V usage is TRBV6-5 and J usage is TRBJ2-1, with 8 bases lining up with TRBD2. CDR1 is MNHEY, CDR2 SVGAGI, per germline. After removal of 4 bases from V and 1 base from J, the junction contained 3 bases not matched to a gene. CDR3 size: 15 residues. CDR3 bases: TGTGCCAGCAGTTTAGCGGGACCGTCCTACAATGAGCAGTTCTTC. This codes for CASSLAGPSYNEQFF.

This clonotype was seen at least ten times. The CDR3, as DNA: TGTGCCAGCAGTGTCCCAAAGGGATTTGAAGCTTTCTTT. Amino acid sequence: CASSVPKGFEAFF. The V gene is TRBV6-1, the J gene TRBJ1-1; D is ambiguous. V was clipped by 4 bases and J by 7 bases, with 13 bases between them. Germline V gives CDR1 MNHNS, CDR2 SASEGT. This CDR3 is built from 13 residues.

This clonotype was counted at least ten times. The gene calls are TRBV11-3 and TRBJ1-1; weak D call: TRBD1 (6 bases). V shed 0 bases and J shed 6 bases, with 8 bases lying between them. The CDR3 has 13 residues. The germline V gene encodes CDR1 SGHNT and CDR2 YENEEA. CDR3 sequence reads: CASSLEGAAEAFF. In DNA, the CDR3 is TGTGCCAGCAGCTTAGAGGGGGCCGCTGAAGCTTTCTTT.

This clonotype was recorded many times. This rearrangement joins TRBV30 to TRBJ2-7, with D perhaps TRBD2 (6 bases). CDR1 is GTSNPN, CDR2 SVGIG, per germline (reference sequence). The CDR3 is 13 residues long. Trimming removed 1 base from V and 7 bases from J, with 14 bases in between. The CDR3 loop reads CAWSEGLADEQYF. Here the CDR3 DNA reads TGTGCCTGGAGTGAGGGACTGGCTGATGAGCAGTACTTC.

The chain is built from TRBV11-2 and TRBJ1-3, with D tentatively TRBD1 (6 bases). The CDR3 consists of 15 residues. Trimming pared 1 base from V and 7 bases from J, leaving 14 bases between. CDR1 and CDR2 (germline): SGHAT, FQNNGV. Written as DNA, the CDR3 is TGTGCCAGCAGCTTAGCGCGGGCCCAGGGGAACACCATATATTTT. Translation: CASSLARAQGNTIYF.

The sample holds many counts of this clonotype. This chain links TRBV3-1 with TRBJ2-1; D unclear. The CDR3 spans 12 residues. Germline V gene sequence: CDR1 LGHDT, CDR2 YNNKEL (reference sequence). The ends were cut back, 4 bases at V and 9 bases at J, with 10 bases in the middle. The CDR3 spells CASSPGLGEQFF. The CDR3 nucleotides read TGTGCCAGCAGCCCCGGTTTGGGTGAGCAGTTCTTC.

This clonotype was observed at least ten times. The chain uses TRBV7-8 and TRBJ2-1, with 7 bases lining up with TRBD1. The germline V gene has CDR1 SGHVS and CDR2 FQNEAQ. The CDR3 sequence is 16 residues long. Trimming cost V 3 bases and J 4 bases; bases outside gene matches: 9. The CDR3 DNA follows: TGTGCCAGCAGCTTTGATCCGGGACAGAATTACAATGAGCAGTTCTTC. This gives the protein CASSFDPGQNYNEQFF.

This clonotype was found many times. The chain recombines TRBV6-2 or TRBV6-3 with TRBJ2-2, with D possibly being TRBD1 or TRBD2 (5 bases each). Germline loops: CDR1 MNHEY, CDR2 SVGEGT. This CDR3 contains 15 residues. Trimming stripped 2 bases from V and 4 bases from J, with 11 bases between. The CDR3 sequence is CASSYLAGSTGELFF. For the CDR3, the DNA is TGTGCCAGCAGTTACCTAGCAGGGAGCACCGGGGAGCTGTTTTTT.

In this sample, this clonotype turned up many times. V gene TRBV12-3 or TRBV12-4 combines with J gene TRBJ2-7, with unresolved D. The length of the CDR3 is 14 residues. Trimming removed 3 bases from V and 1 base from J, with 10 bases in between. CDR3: CASSLFPESYEQYF. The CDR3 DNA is TGTGCCAGCAGTTTGTTCCCCGAGTCCTACGAGCAGTACTTC.

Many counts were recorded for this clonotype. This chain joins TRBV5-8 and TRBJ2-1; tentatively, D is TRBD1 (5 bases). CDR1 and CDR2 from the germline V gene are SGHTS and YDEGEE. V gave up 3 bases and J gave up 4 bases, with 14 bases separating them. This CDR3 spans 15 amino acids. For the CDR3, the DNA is TGTGCCAGCAGCTCCTACAGGCGACTTTACAATGAGCAGTTCTTC. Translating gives CASSSYRRLYNEQFF.

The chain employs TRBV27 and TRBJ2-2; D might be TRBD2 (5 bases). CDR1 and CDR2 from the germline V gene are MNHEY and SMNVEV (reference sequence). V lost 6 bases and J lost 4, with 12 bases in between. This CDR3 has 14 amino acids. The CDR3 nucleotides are TGTGCCAGCAGCCCCGGGGTCGGCACCGGGGAGCTGTTTTTT. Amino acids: CASSPGVGTGELFF.

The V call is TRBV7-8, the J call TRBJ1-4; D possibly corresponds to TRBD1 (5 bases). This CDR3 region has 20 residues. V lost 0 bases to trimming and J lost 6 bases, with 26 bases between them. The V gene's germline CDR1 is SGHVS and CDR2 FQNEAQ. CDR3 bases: TGTGCCAGCAGCTTAGCACGCTCCTTGACTCTTTTCGCCAGGGATGAAAAACTGTTTTTT. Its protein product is CASSLARSLTLFARDEKLFF.

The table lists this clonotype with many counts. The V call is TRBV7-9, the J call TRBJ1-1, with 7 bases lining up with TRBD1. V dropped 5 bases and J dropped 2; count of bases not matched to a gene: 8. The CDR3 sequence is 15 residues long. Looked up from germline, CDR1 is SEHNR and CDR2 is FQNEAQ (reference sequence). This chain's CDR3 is CASSPRQGGNTEAFF. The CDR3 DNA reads TGTGCCAGCAGCCCAAGGCAGGGGGGTAACACTGAAGCTTTCTTT. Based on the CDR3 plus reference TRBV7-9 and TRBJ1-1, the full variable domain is DTGVSQNPRHKITKRGQNVTFRCDPISEHNRLYWYRQTLGQGPEFLTYFQNEAQLEKSRLLSDRFSAERPKGSFSTLEIQRTEQGDSAMYLCASSPRQGGNTEAFFGQGTRLTVV.

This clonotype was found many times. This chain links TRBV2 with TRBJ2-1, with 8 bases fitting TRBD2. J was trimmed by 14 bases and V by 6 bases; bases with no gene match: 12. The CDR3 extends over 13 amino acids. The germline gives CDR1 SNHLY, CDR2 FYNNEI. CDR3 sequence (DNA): TGTGCCAGCAGGGTCGGGGGGGCCCCAAGGGAGTTCTTC. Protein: CASRVGGAPREFF.

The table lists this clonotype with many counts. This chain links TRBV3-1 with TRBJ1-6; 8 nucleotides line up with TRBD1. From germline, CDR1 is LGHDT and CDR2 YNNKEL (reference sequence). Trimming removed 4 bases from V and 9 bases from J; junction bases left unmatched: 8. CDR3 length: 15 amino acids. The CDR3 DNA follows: TGTGCCAGCAGCCCGAGAGGCCAGGGGGCTTCACCCCTCCACTTT. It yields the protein CASSPRGQGASPLHF. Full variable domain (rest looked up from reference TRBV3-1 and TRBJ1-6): DTAVSQTPKYLVTQMGNDKSIKCEQNLGHDTMYWYKQDSKKFLKIMFSYNNKELIINETVPNRFSPKSPDKAHLNLHINSLELGDSAVYFCASSPRGQGASPLHFGNGTRLTVT.

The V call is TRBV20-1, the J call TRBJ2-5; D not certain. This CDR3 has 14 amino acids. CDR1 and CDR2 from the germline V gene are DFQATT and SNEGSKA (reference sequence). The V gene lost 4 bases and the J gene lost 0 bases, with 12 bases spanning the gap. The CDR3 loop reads CSAIDFGNQETQYF. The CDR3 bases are TGCAGTGCTATTGATTTTGGAAACCAAGAGACCCAGTACTTC.